The sequence of this TCR beta chain was determined in a study of patients and donors after allogeneic stem cell transplantation. MiXCR, run by TCRdb on the RT-PCR reads, gives a single entry per CDR3 protein. The table shows about 410,000 distinct CDR3 sequences, with roughly 17% occurring only once. V was cut by 10 bases and J by 1 base, with 13 bases left in between. The CDR3 contains 13 residues. Germline CDR1 KGHSH, CDR2 LQKENI. What was sequenced was blood, either unsorted or a sorted T cell fraction (not recorded which). V is TRBV18 and J is TRBJ1-1; perhaps TRBD1 as D (5 bases). The source is a human donor who was either an allogeneic HSCT recipient or a stem cell or donor lymphocyte infusion donor (not recorded which). It is not recorded whose cells these are; they may come from a transplant donor. The CDR3 region has the DNA TGTGCCACTCAGGGAGACAGGAACACTGAAGCTTTCTTT. Protein sequence: CATQGDRNTEAFF.